The clone carrying this TCR beta chain turned up a few times. The antigen remains undetermined. This sample is drawn from a study of cytomegalovirus exposure and HLA in healthy donors. The study's findings and limits: Trimming of TCR beta V- and J-genes showed a link, identified in a later analysis, to a missense DCLRE1C variant.

The donors comprised healthy bone marrow donors. The CDR3 is 15 amino acids. CDR1 is KGHSH, CDR2 LQKENI, per germline. Trimming took 3 bases from V and 3 from J; bases not matched to a gene: 4. The PCR used 60 Vbeta and 13 Jbeta primers. TCRdb keeps only in-frame clones here, not all; method: immunoSEQ multiplex PCR. The sample lists roughly 200,000 clones, roughly an eighth seen once, with 7.8% in the top ten. This TCR was sampled from a man in his forties or fifties in good health and CMV-seropositive. The chain is built from TRBV18 and TRBJ2-7, with 11 positions matching TRBD2. Material for sequencing was PBMCs. The CDR3, as DNA: TGTGCCAGCTCACCCACCGGGACTAGCGGCTACGAGCAGTACTTC. Its translation: CASSPTGTSGYEQYF. Looking up the rest from reference TRBV18 and TRBJ2-7 gives the full variable domain: NAGVMQNPRHLVRRRGQEARLRCSPMKGHSHVYWYRQLPEEGLKFMVYLQKENIIDESGMPKERFSAEFPKEGPSILRIQQVVRGDSAAYFCASSPTGTSGYEQYFGPGTRLTVT.